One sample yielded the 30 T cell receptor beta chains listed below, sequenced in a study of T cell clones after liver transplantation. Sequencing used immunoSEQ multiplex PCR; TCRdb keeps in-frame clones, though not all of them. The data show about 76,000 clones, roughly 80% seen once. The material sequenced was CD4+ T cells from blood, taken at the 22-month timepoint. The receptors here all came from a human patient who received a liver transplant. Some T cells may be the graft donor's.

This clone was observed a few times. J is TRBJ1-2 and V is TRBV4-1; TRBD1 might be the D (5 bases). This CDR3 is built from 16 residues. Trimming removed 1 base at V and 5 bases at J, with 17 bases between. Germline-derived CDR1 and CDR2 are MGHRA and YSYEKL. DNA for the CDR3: TGCGCCAGCAGCCAAGTAGAGTCCAGGGCCGAATATGGCTACACCTTC. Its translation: CASSQVESRAEYGYTF.

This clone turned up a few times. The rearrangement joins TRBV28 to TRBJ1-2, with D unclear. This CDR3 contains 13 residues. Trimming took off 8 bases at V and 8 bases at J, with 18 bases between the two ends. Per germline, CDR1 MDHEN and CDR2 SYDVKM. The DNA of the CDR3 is TGTGCCAGCTCCCCGGGTCCTTGGAGCGGCTACACCTTC. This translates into CASSPGPWSGYTF.

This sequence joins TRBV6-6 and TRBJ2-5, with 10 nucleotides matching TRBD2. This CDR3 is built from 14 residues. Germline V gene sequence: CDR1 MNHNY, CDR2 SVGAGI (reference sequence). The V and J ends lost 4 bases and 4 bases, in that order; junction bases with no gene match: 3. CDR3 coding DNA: TGTGCCAGCAGTTCAGGGACTAGCGTAGAGACCCAGTACTTC. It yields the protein CASSSGTSVETQYF.

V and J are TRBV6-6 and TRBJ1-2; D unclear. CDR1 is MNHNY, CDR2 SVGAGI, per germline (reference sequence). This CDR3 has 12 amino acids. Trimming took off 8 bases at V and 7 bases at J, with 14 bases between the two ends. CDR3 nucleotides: TGTGCCAGCCGGGCAAGGGAAAGTGGCTACACCTTC. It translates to CASRARESGYTF.

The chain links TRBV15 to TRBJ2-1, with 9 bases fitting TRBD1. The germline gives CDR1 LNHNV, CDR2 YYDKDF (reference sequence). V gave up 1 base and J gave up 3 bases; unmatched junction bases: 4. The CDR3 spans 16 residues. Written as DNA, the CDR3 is TGTGCCACCAGCAGAGTTAGGACAGGGGTCTACAATGAGCAGTTCTTC. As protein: CATSRVRTGVYNEQFF.

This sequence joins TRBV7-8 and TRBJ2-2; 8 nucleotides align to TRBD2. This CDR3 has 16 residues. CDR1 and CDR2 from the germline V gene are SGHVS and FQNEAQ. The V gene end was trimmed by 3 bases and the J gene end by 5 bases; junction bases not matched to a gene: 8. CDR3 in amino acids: CASSFLAGLGTGELFF. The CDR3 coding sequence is TGTGCCAGCAGCTTCTTAGCGGGACTGGGGACCGGGGAGCTGTTTTTT.

The CDR3 loop is CASGLGTSGNTIYF. CDR3 DNA sequence: TGTGCTAGTGGTTTGGGGACATCTGGAAACACCATATATTTT. This chain uses TRBV12-5 with TRBJ1-3, with D perhaps TRBD1 (5 bases). Germline V gene sequence: CDR1 LGHNT, CDR2 FRNRAP. There are 14 residues in the CDR3. The V end lost 1 base, the J end lost 1 base, and 5 bases lay between the germline ends.

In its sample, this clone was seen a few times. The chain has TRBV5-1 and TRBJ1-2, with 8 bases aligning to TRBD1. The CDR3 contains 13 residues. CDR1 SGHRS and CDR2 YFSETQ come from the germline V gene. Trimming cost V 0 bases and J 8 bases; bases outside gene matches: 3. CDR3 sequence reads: CASSLEQGGGYTF. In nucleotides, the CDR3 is TGCGCCAGCAGCTTGGAACAGGGGGGCGGCTACACCTTC.

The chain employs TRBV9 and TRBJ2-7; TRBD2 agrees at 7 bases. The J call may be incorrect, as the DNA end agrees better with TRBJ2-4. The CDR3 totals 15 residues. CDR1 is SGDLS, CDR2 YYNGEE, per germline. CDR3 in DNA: TGTGCCAGCAGCCCCGAGGGACGGACTAGAGGCATTCAGTACTTC. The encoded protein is CASSPEGRTRGIQYF.

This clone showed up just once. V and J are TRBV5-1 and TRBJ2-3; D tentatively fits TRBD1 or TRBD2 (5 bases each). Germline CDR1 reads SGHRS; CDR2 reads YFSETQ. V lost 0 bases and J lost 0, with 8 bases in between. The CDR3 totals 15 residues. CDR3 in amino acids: CASSLVGDSTDTQYF. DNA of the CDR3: TGCGCCAGCAGCTTGGTGGGGGATAGCACAGATACGCAGTATTTT.

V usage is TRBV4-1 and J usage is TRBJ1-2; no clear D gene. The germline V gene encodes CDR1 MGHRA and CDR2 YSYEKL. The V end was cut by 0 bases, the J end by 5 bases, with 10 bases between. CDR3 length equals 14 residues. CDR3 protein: CASSQDEAIYGYTF. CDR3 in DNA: TGCGCCAGCAGCCAAGATGAGGCGATATATGGCTACACCTTC.

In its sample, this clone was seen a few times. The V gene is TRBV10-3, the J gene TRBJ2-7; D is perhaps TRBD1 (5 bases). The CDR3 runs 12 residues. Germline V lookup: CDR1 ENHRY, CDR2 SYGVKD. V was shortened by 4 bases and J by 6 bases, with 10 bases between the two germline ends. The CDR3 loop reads CAISGGPPEQYF. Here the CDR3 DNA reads TGTGCCATCAGTGGGGGCCCCCCCGAGCAGTACTTC.

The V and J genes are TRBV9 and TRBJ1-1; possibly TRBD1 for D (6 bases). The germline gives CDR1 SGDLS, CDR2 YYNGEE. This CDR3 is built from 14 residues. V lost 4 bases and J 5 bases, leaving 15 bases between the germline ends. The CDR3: CASSPPGARTEAFF. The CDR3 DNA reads TGTGCCAGCAGCCCCCCAGGGGCCCGAACTGAAGCTTTCTTT.

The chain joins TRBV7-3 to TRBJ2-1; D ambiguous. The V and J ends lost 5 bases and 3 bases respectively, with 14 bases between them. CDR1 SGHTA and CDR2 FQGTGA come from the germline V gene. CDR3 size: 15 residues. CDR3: CASSELAVNYNEQFF. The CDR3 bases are TGTGCCAGCAGCGAACTGGCGGTTAACTACAATGAGCAGTTCTTC. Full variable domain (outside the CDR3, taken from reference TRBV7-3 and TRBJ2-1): GAGVSQTPSNKVTEKGKYVELRCDPISGHTALYWYRQSLGQGPEFLIYFQGTGAADDSGLPNDRFFAVRPEGSVSTLKIQRTERGDSAVYLCASSELAVNYNEQFFGPGTRLTVL.

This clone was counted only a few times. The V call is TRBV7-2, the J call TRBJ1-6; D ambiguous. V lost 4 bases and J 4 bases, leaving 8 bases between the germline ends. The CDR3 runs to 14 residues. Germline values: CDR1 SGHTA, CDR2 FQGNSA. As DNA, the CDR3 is TGTGCCAGCAGCTCCGCCGCGTATAATTCACCCCTCCACTTT. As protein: CASSSAAYNSPLHF.

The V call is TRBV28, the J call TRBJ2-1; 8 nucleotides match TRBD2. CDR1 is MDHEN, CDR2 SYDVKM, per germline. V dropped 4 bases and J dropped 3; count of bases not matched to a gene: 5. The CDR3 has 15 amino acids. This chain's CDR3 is CASSSSSGYYNEQFF. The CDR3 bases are TGTGCCAGCAGTTCCTCTAGCGGGTACTACAATGAGCAGTTCTTC.

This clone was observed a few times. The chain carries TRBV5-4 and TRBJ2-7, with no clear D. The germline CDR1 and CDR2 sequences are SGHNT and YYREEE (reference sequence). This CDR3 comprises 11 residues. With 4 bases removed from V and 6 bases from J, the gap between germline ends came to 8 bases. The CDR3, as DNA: TGTGCCAGCAGCCTCCGTGGCGAGCAGTACTTC. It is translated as CASSLRGEQYF.

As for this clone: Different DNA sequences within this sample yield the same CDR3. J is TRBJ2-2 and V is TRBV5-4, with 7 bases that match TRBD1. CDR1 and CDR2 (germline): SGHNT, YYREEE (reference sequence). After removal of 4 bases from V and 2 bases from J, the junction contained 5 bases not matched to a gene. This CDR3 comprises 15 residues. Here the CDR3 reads CASSLDRVNTGELFF. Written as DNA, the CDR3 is TGTGCCAGCAGCCTCGACAGGGTTAACACCGGGGAGCTGTTTTTT. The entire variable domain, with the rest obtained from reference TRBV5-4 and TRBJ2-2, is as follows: ETGVTQSPTHLIKTRGQQVTLRCSSQSGHNTVSWYQQALGQGPQFIFQYYREEENGRGNFPPRFSGLQFPNYSSELNVNALELDDSALYLCASSLDRVNTGELFFGEGSRLTVL.

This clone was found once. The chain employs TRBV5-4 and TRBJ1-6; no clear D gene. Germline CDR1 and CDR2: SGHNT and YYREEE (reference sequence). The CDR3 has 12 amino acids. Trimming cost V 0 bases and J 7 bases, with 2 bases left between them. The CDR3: CASSLGNSPLHF. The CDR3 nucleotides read TGTGCCAGCAGCTTGGGCAATTCACCCCTCCACTTT.

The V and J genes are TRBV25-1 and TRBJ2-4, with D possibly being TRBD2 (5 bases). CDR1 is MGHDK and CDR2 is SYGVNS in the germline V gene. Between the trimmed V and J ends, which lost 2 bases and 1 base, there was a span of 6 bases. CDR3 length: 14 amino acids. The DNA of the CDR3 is TGTGCCAGCAGTGAACCGGGGGCCAAAAACATTCAGTACTTC. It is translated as CASSEPGAKNIQYF.

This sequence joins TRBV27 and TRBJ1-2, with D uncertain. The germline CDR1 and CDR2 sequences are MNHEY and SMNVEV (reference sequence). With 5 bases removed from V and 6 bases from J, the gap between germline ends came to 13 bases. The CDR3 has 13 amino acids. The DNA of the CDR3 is TGTGCCAGCAGTCCGCACCCTGAGAATGGCTACACCTTC. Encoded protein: CASSPHPENGYTF.

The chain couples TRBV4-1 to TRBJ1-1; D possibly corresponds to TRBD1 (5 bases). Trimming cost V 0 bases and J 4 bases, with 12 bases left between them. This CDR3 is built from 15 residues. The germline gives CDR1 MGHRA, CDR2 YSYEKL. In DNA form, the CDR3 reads TGCGCCAGCAGCCAAGATTGGGGCAGGGTCACTGAAGCTTTCTTT. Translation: CASSQDWGRVTEAFF.

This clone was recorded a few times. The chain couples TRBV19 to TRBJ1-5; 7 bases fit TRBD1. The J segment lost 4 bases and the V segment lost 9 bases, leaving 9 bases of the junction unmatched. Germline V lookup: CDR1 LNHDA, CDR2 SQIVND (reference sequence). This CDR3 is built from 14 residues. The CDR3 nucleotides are TGTGCCAGCCGGAGCAGGGGGAGTAATCAGCCCCAGCATTTT. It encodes CASRSRGSNQPQHF.

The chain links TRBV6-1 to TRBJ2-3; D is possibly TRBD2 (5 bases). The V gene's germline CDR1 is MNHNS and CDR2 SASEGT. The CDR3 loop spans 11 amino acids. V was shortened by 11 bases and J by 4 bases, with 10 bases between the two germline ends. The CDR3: CAGGPADTQYF. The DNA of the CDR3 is TGTGCCGGCGGGCCCGCAGATACGCAGTATTTT.

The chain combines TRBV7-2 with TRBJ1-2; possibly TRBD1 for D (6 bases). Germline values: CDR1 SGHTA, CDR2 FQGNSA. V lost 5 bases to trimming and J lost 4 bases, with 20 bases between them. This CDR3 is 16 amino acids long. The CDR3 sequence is CASSPRGSGAGYGYTF. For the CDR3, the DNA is TGTGCCAGCAGCCCACGAGGTTCAGGGGCCGGCTATGGCTACACCTTC.

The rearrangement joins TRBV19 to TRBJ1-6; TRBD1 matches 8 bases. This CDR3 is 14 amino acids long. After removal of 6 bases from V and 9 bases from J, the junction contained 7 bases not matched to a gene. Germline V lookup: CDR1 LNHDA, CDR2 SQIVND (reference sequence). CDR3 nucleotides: TGTGCCAGTAGGCCCCAGGGGGCTGGTTCACCCCTCCACTTT. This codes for CASRPQGAGSPLHF. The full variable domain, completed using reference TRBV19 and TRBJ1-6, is DGGITQSPKYLFRKEGQNVTLSCEQNLNHDAMYWYRQDPGQGLRLIYYSQIVNDFQKGDIAEGYSVSREKKESFPLTVTSAQKNPTAFYLCASRPQGAGSPLHFGNGTRLTVT.

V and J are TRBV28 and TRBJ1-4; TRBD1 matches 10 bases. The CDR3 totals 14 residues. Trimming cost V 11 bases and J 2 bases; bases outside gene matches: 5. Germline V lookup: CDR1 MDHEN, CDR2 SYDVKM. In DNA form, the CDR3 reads TGTGCCGGGGGGACAGGGGTTACTAATGAAAAACTGTTTTTT. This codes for CAGGTGVTNEKLFF.

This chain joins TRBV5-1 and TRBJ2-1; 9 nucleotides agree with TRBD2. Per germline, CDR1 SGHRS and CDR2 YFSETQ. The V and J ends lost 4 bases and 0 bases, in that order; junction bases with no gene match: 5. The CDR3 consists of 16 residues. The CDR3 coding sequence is TGCGCCAGCAGCCTACTTAGCGGGAGCTCCTACAATGAGCAGTTCTTC. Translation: CASSLLSGSSYNEQFF.

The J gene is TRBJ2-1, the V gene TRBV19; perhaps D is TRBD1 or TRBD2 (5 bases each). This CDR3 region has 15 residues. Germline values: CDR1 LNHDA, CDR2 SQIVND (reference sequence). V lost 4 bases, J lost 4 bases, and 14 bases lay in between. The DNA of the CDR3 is TGTGCCAGTAGTAACCGGGACCCTATTTACAATGAGCAGTTCTTC. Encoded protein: CASSNRDPIYNEQFF.

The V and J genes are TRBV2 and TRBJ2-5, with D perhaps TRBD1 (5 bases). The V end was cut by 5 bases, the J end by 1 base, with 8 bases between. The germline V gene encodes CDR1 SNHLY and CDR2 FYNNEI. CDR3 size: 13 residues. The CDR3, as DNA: TGTGCCAGCAGTCCTGACAGCCAAGAGACCCAGTACTTC. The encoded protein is CASSPDSQETQYF. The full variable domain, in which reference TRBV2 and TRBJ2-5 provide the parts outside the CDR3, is EPEVTQTPSHQVTQMGQEVILRCVPISNHLYFYWYRQILGQKVEFLVSFYNNEISEKSEIFDDQFSVERPDGSNFTLKIRSTKLEDSAMYFCASSPDSQETQYFGPGTRLLVL.